The 21 T cell receptor beta chains below come from one sample, sequenced in a study of cytomegalovirus exposure and HLA in healthy donors. 60 Vbeta and 13 Jbeta primers were used in PCR. Measured with immunoSEQ multiplex PCR; TCRdb has only the in-frame clones, and not every one. The top ten clones hold 4.5% of a sample with over 150,000 clones, around 67% of them seen once. Material: PBMCs. These TCRs come from a young woman in good health and CMV-seropositive.

On this clone itself: The junction differs from germline at one of its ends, possibly a read error. The chain carries TRBV7-7 and TRBJ2-2; no firm D call. The V gene's germline CDR1 is SSHAT and CDR2 FNYEAQ (reference sequence). CDR3 size: 14 residues. CDR3 sequence reads: CASSLFSGTGELFF. In DNA, the CDR3 is TGTGCTAGCAGCTTATTTTCGGGCACCGGGGAGCTGTTTTTT.

This chain's CDR3 is CASSLGQEAHGYTF. In DNA form, the CDR3 reads TGTGCCAGCAGCCTGGGACAGGAAGCGCATGGCTACACCTTC. The gene calls are TRBV13 and TRBJ1-2, with TRBD1 matching 8 bases. After removal of 5 bases from V and 6 bases from J, the junction contained 8 bases not matched to a gene. Germline-derived CDR1 and CDR2 are PRHDT and FYEKMQ (reference sequence). The CDR3 is 14 amino acids.

The V call is TRBV18, the J call TRBJ1-2; 7 bases map to TRBD1. The V gene end was trimmed by 3 bases and the J gene end by 0 bases; junction bases not matched to a gene: 7. Germline V gives CDR1 KGHSH, CDR2 LQKENI. The CDR3 totals 16 residues. The CDR3 reads CASSPGQAFTNYGYTF. The CDR3 bases are TGTGCCAGCTCACCCGGACAGGCTTTTACTAACTATGGCTACACCTTC. The variable domain in full, completed from reference TRBV18 and TRBJ1-2, reads NAGVMQNPRHLVRRRGQEARLRCSPMKGHSHVYWYRQLPEEGLKFMVYLQKENIIDESGMPKERFSAEFPKEGPSILRIQQVVRGDSAAYFCASSPGQAFTNYGYTFGSGTRLTVV.

This clone turned up a few times. The genes are TRBV27 and TRBJ1-5; D is ambiguous. Trimming removed 6 bases from V and 2 bases from J, with 11 bases in between. The CDR3 length is 14 residues. CDR1 and CDR2 from the germline V gene are MNHEY and SMNVEV (reference sequence). The CDR3 sequence: CASRASVGNQPQHF. The CDR3, as DNA: TGTGCCAGCAGGGCAAGCGTCGGCAATCAGCCCCAGCATTTT.

This sequence joins TRBV4-2 and TRBJ1-3; no definite D call. The CDR3 is 16 residues long. V lost 3 bases, J lost 4 bases, and 16 bases lay in between. Germline CDR1 and CDR2: LGHNA and YNFKEQ. The CDR3 nucleotides are TGTGCCAGCAGCCATACCGGTCTAGCGAAAGGAAACACCATATATTTT. Translation gives CASSHTGLAKGNTIYF.

The chain carries TRBV29-1 and TRBJ1-1, with unresolved D. Trimming left V 5 bases short and J 1 base short, with 11 bases between. This CDR3 is 13 amino acids long. CDR1 SQVTM and CDR2 ANQGSEA come from the germline V gene. Written as DNA, the CDR3 is TGCAGCGTTTATCGACGGGAGAACACTGAAGCTTTCTTT. It is translated as CSVYRRENTEAFF. Together with reference TRBV29-1 and TRBJ1-1, the CDR3 gives the full variable domain: SAVISQKPSRDICQRGTSLTIQCQVDSQVTMMFWYRQQPGQSLTLIATANQGSEATYESGFVIDKFPISRPNLTFSTLTVSNMSPEDSSIYLCSVYRRENTEAFFGQGTRLTVV.

V is TRBV14 and J is TRBJ2-5; 14 bases fit TRBD2. In germline, CDR1 is SGHDN, CDR2 FVKESK. The CDR3 spans 15 residues. The trim removed 4 bases at V and 9 bases at J, leaving 7 bases unmatched. CDR3: CASSPIGLAGGSQYF. The CDR3 nucleotides read TGTGCCAGCAGCCCAATAGGACTAGCGGGAGGTTCCCAGTACTTC.

The chain is built from TRBV29-1 and TRBJ2-5; TRBD1 might be the D (6 bases). The CDR3 has 13 residues. Germline CDR1 and CDR2: SQVTM and ANQGSEA. The ends were cut back, 4 bases at V and 2 bases at J, with 11 bases in the middle. The DNA of the CDR3 is TGCAGCGTTGTCCCAGGGGATCAAGAGACCCAGTACTTC. It specifies CSVVPGDQETQYF.

The chain has TRBV4-1 and TRBJ2-1, with TRBD2 as a possible D gene (5 bases). The CDR3 is made up of 16 amino acids. The V gene's germline CDR1 is MGHRA and CDR2 YSYEKL. Trimming cost V 1 base and J 5 bases, with 15 bases left between them. The chain's CDR3 is CASSQGPSWGNNEQFF. The DNA of the CDR3 is TGCGCCAGCAGCCAAGGGCCTAGCTGGGGTAACAATGAGCAGTTCTTC.

There are a few counts of this clone. The gene calls are TRBV6-1 and TRBJ1-1, with 7 bases matching TRBD1. After removal of 6 bases from V and 8 bases from J, the junction contained 6 bases not matched to a gene. This CDR3 has 12 residues. Germline-derived CDR1 and CDR2 are MNHNS and SASEGT. CDR3 loop: CASRIDRAEAFF. The CDR3 region has the DNA TGTGCCAGCAGAATAGACAGGGCCGAAGCTTTCTTT.

This chain uses TRBV27 with TRBJ1-1; a weak D match, TRBD1 (6 bases). Trimming left V 7 bases short and J 1 base short, with 10 bases between. The CDR3 runs to 13 residues. Per the germline V gene, CDR1 is MNHEY and CDR2 is SMNVEV (reference sequence). The CDR3 sequence is CASKRGRNTEAFF. The DNA of the CDR3 is TGTGCCAGCAAGCGGGGGCGGAACACTGAAGCTTTCTTT.

The J gene is TRBJ2-5, the V gene TRBV6-6; D is possibly TRBD1 (6 bases). V was shortened by 5 bases and J by 5 bases, with 18 bases between the two germline ends. This CDR3 spans 15 amino acids. CDR1 is MNHNY and CDR2 is SVGAGI in the germline V gene (reference sequence). CDR3 protein: CASSTPNRVRETQYF. For the CDR3, the DNA is TGTGCCAGCAGTACGCCGAACAGGGTTCGGGAGACCCAGTACTTC.

The chain recombines TRBV6-6 with TRBJ2-3; 7 positions agree with TRBD2. Per germline, CDR1 MNHNY and CDR2 SVGAGI (reference sequence). V was clipped by 8 bases and J by 4 bases; unmatched bases: 9. The length of the CDR3 is 14 residues. The CDR3 spells CASHRDYPPDTQYF. CDR3 nucleotides: TGTGCCAGCCACCGGGACTATCCCCCAGATACGCAGTATTTT.

This chain joins TRBV27 and TRBJ2-7; TRBD1 aligns across 12 bases. Looked up from germline, CDR1 is MNHEY and CDR2 is SMNVEV (reference sequence). Trimming cost V 5 bases and J 4 bases; bases outside gene matches: 6. The CDR3 covers 15 residues. This chain's CDR3 is CASSPGTGGWYEQYF. The CDR3 DNA is TGTGCCAGCAGTCCCGGGACAGGGGGCTGGTACGAGCAGTACTTC.

This sequence joins TRBV7-8 and TRBJ2-7, with a weak D call TRBD1 (6 bases). CDR3 length: 16 amino acids. Germline assignment: CDR1 SGHVS and CDR2 FQNEAQ. Trimming shortened V by 4 bases and J by 0 bases, and 16 bases separated the two germline ends. The CDR3 sequence is CASSSHADSSSYEQYF. The DNA of the CDR3 is TGTGCCAGCAGCTCACACGCGGACAGCAGCTCCTACGAGCAGTACTTC.

This sequence joins TRBV2 and TRBJ2-1; 11 bases are a match to TRBD2. Germline V gives CDR1 SNHLY, CDR2 FYNNEI. This CDR3 spans 14 amino acids. V gave up 7 bases and J gave up 7 bases; unmatched junction bases: 6. CDR3 loop: CASIRLAGSNEQFF. CDR3 DNA: TGTGCCAGCATTCGACTAGCGGGAAGTAATGAGCAGTTCTTC.

The CDR3 reads CATSRYRDSYEQYF. Written as DNA, the CDR3 is TGTGCCACCAGCAGGTACCGGGACTCCTACGAGCAGTACTTC. The chain employs TRBV15 and TRBJ2-7; TRBD2 might be the D (5 bases). Trimming removed 3 bases from V and 0 bases from J, with 9 bases in between. This CDR3 spans 14 amino acids. Germline loops: CDR1 LNHNV, CDR2 YYDKDF (reference sequence).

This rearrangement joins TRBV5-6 to TRBJ2-5; possibly TRBD1 for D (6 bases). The DNA end is a closer match to TRBJ2-7, so the J assignment may be wrong. The CDR3 has 13 amino acids. The germline CDR1 and CDR2 sequences are SGHDT and YYEEEE. This chain's CDR3 is CASSFGRGYEQYF. The CDR3 nucleotides read TGTGCCAGCAGCTTCGGCAGGGGATACGAGCAGTACTTC.

This clone showed up just a few times. The chain combines TRBV18 with TRBJ2-3, with D perhaps TRBD2 (7 bases). With 3 bases removed from V and 3 bases from J, the gap between germline ends came to 16 bases. Germline CDR1 and CDR2: KGHSH and LQKENI. This CDR3 spans 16 amino acids. The CDR3 is CASSPSTGGGTDTQYF. The DNA of the CDR3 is TGTGCCAGCTCACCCTCGACGGGGGGCGGGACAGATACGCAGTATTTT.

The chain employs TRBV7-6 and TRBJ2-7, with a tentative D call TRBD2 (6 bases). The CDR3 length is 15 residues. Trimming shortened V by 9 bases and J by 5 bases, and 23 bases separated the two germline ends. Per the germline V gene, CDR1 is SGHVS and CDR2 is FNYEAQ. This CDR3 is CASSQGGRGVHEQYF. CDR3 nucleotide sequence: TGTGCCAGTTCCCAAGGAGGGCGCGGCGTCCACGAGCAGTACTTC.

The chain recombines TRBV10-3 with TRBJ2-3, with 13 bases aligning to TRBD2. The germline gives CDR1 ENHRY, CDR2 SYGVKD. V lost 6 bases, J lost 0 bases, and 6 bases stayed unmatched. The CDR3 totals 17 residues. CDR3 amino acids: CAISQTSGGPSTDTQYF. CDR3 sequence (DNA): TGTGCCATCAGCCAGACTAGCGGGGGGCCTAGCACAGATACGCAGTATTTT.